Below, 10 T cell receptor beta chains from the same sample are listed, as sequenced in a study of blood T cell repertoires in COVID-19. The protocol was immunoSEQ multiplex PCR, while the TCRdb copy is restricted to in-frame clones and leaves out a portion. In the table there are roughly 200,000 clones, 87% of which are singletons. Sequencing was carried out using PBMCs or T cells enriched from blood (not recorded which). The receptors were sampled from a young man with acute COVID-19.

This chain links TRBV7-9 with TRBJ2-1, with D possibly matching TRBD1 (5 bases). Trimming took off 1 base at V and 5 bases at J, with 12 bases between the two ends. The CDR3 is 15 residues long. CDR1 SEHNR and CDR2 FQNEAQ come from the germline V gene (reference sequence). CDR3 nucleotides: TGTGCCAGCAGCTTAGTGCCAGGGATAAACAATGAGCAGTTCTTC. Translated: CASSLVPGINNEQFF.

The chain carries TRBV7-6 and TRBJ2-2; tentatively, D is TRBD2 (5 bases). Germline assignment: CDR1 SGHVS and CDR2 FNYEAQ. V was trimmed by 0 bases and J by 6 bases, leaving 17 bases between them. This CDR3 comprises 17 residues. The CDR3 protein is CASSLAPGSSFAGELFF. CDR3 nucleotide sequence: TGTGCCAGCAGCTTAGCGCCGGGAAGCTCTTTCGCCGGGGAGCTGTTTTTT.

The rearrangement joins TRBV5-6 to TRBJ2-2, with 7 bases aligning to TRBD2. This CDR3 is built from 18 residues. The V gene's germline CDR1 is SGHDT and CDR2 YYEEEE. The ends lost 2 bases at V and 6 bases at J; junction bases unmatched: 16. This CDR3 reads CASSLPPGRATSAGELFF. CDR3 sequence (DNA): TGTGCCAGCAGCTTACCCCCGGGACGGGCAACTAGCGCCGGGGAGCTGTTTTTT.

The chain recombines TRBV18 with TRBJ2-7, with 8 bases fitting TRBD1. Germline CDR1 reads KGHSH; CDR2 reads LQKENI. V gave up 5 bases and J gave up 3 bases; unmatched junction bases: 3. The length of the CDR3 is 13 residues. DNA of the CDR3: TGTGCCAGCTCATCGGGACAGGTCTACGAGCAGTACTTC. Amino acid sequence: CASSSGQVYEQYF.

The gene calls are TRBV29-1 and TRBJ2-5, with 8 positions matching TRBD1. The germline CDR1 and CDR2 sequences are SQVTM and ANQGSEA. The CDR3 covers 16 residues. The V and J ends lost 0 bases and 5 bases, in that order; junction bases with no gene match: 11. The CDR3 region has the DNA TGCAGCGTTGAAGATCGGGATCAGGGGGCCGAGGAGACCCAGTACTTC. It translates to CSVEDRDQGAEETQYF.

The chain is built from TRBV20-1 and TRBJ2-7; 8 nucleotides align to TRBD2. The ends lost 6 bases at V and 9 bases at J; junction bases unmatched: 4. There are 10 residues in the CDR3. CDR1 DFQATT and CDR2 SNEGSKA come from the germline V gene (reference sequence). CDR3 region: CSAQRERQYF. CDR3 DNA: TGCAGTGCCCAGCGGGAGCGGCAGTACTTC.

The chain has TRBV3-1 (or the pseudogene TRBV3-2) and TRBJ2-2, with D perhaps TRBD1 (6 bases). In germline, CDR1 is LGHDT, CDR2 YNNKEL (reference sequence). V lost 6 bases and J lost 6, with 23 bases in between. This CDR3 has 17 amino acids. CDR3 sequence: CASRKGGAGGNSGELFF. CDR3 sequence (DNA): TGTGCCAGCAGGAAAGGGGGAGCCGGCGGTAATTCCGGGGAGCTGTTTTTT.

A few counts support this clone. V gene TRBV7-9 combines with J gene TRBJ2-3; 8 nucleotides agree with TRBD1. There are 15 residues in the CDR3. V dropped 5 bases and J dropped 2; count of bases not matched to a gene: 6. The germline gives CDR1 SEHNR, CDR2 FQNEAQ (reference sequence). CDR3 amino acids: CASSPGQGDTDTQYF. The CDR3 DNA sequence: TGTGCCAGCAGCCCAGGACAGGGTGACACAGATACGCAGTATTTT.

The chain couples TRBV11-3 to TRBJ2-1; TRBD2 matches 8 bases. This CDR3 region has 15 residues. Losses at the gene ends were 2 bases for V and 3 bases for J; bases not matched to a gene: 3. Germline CDR1 is SGHNT and CDR2 is YENEEA. This CDR3 reads CASSLTSGLYNEQFF. In DNA, the CDR3 is TGTGCCAGCAGCTTAACTAGCGGCCTCTACAATGAGCAGTTCTTC. Based on the CDR3 plus reference TRBV11-3 and TRBJ2-1, the full variable domain is EAGVVQSPRYKIIEKKQPVAFWCNPISGHNTLYWYLQNLGQGPELLIRYENEEAVDDSQLPKDRFSAERLKGVDSTLKIQPAELGDSAVYLCASSLTSGLYNEQFFGPGTRLTVL.

The J gene is TRBJ1-3, the V gene TRBV21-1. TRBV21-1 is flagged as a pseudogene. The CDR3 is 16 amino acids. The CDR3 protein is CASSNPLPSSGNTIYF. DNA for the CDR3: TGTGCCAGCAGCAACCCGCTACCTAGCTCTGGAAACACCATATATTTT.